A single sample gave rise to the 13 T cell receptor beta chains below, sequenced in a study of blood T cell repertoires in COVID-19. Assay used: immunoSEQ multiplex PCR; TCRdb lists only in-frame clones, some missing. The profile shows some 250,000 clones, more than 75% of them singletons. The material sequenced was peripheral blood. These TCRs come from a middle-aged woman who had recovered from COVID-19.

V usage is TRBV7-2 and J usage is TRBJ2-5, with TRBD1 as a possible D gene (5 bases). The V end was cut by 0 bases, the J end by 5 bases, with 7 bases between. The CDR3 has 13 residues. In germline, CDR1 is SGHTA, CDR2 FQGNSA. The chain's CDR3 is CASSLAPGETQYF. CDR3 sequence (DNA): TGTGCCAGCAGCTTAGCCCCAGGGGAGACCCAGTACTTC.

The V and J genes are TRBV7-2 and TRBJ2-5; D call uncertain. The CDR3 contains 14 residues. The germline V gene encodes CDR1 SGHTA and CDR2 FQGNSA. Between the trimmed V and J ends, which lost 1 base and 1 base, there was a span of 7 bases. Here the CDR3 reads CASSLGQVQETQYF. CDR3 DNA sequence: TGTGCCAGCAGCTTAGGTCAGGTCCAAGAGACCCAGTACTTC.

CDR3 sequence (DNA): TGTGCCAGCAGTTACGCCCGGGGGTCTAATTCACCCCTCCACTTT. The encoded protein is CASSYARGSNSPLHF. The chain links TRBV6-5 to TRBJ1-6; perhaps TRBD1 as D (5 bases). This CDR3 comprises 15 residues. Trimming took off 2 bases at V and 6 bases at J, with 11 bases between the two ends. CDR1 and CDR2 (germline): MNHEY, SVGAGI.

The chain has TRBV15 and TRBJ1-2; 8 nucleotides align to TRBD1. Germline-derived CDR1 and CDR2 are LNHNV and YYDKDF (reference sequence). The CDR3 spans 17 residues. The J segment lost 7 bases and the V segment lost 0 bases, leaving 13 bases of the junction unmatched. The CDR3 coding sequence is TGTGCCACCAGCAGAGATCTTAAGTCGACAGGGGATTCTGGCTACACCTTC. Amino acids: CATSRDLKSTGDSGYTF.

This chain uses TRBV6-2 or TRBV6-3 with TRBJ1-1, with 7 positions matching TRBD1. Germline values: CDR1 MNHEY, CDR2 SVGEGT. This CDR3 has 17 residues. J gave up 5 bases and V 2 bases, and 14 bases lay outside the gene matches. The CDR3 reads CASSYGGRGGPRTEAFF. The CDR3 DNA reads as TGTGCCAGCAGTTACGGGGGGCGAGGGGGCCCGCGGACTGAAGCTTTCTTT.

The rearrangement joins TRBV28 to TRBJ2-1; 10 nucleotides line up with TRBD2. Germline V gene data show CDR1 as MDHEN and CDR2 as SYDVKM. The CDR3 runs 15 residues. The junction had 10 bases not matched to a gene; V was cut back by 5 bases and J by 9 bases. Written as DNA, the CDR3 is TGTGCCAGCAGTCCACAAGCGGGAGGGTGGGGTGAGCAGTTCTTC. It translates to CASSPQAGGWGEQFF.

About this clone: Other DNA sequences of this sample code for an identical CDR3. The chain uses TRBV11-2 and TRBJ2-7, with D maybe TRBD2 (6 bases). CDR1 SGHAT and CDR2 FQNNGV come from the germline V gene. This CDR3 comprises 14 residues. Deletions cut 5 bases from V and 0 bases from J, with 11 bases between. As DNA, the CDR3 is TGTGCCAGCAGCCCAGGAGGGTCCTCCTACGAGCAGTACTTC. Amino acid sequence: CASSPGGSSYEQYF.

The DNA of the CDR3 is TGTGCCAGCTGCGGGCTAGCCCCGTGTAAGATCGGCGGGGAGCTGTTTTTT. Translating it yields CASCGLAPCKIGGELFF. The rearrangement uses TRBV21-1 and TRBJ2-2; the D call TRBD2 from the table was never checked on the DNA. TRBV21-1 is a recognized pseudogene. The CDR3 is 17 residues long.

This clone has just one count. The chain carries TRBV7-2 and TRBJ2-7; D gene unclear. Germline CDR1 and CDR2: SGHTA and FQGNSA. The CDR3 runs to 14 residues. The germline V and J ends were trimmed by 5 bases and 6 bases, with 17 bases remaining between them. The CDR3 sequence: CASSPSLSRIEQYF. In DNA, the CDR3 is TGTGCCAGCAGCCCTTCATTGTCTAGAATCGAGCAGTACTTC.

The chain carries TRBV5-1 and TRBJ1-6; TRBD1 might be the D (6 bases). V lost 4 bases and J 7 bases, leaving 21 bases between the germline ends. The CDR3 totals 17 residues. Germline V lookup: CDR1 SGHRS, CDR2 YFSETQ. The CDR3 here is CASSRRQVRGANSPLHF. CDR3 DNA: TGCGCCAGCAGCCGCCGACAGGTCAGAGGCGCCAATTCACCCCTCCACTTT.

The rearrangement links TRBV7-2 to TRBJ1-2; D possibly corresponds to TRBD1 (5 bases). The length of the CDR3 is 13 residues. The germline V gene has CDR1 SGHTA and CDR2 FQGNSA. V dropped 5 bases and J dropped 5 bases, with 12 bases sitting between them. This CDR3 is CASSARGVYGYTF. CDR3 sequence (DNA): TGTGCCAGCAGCGCCCGGGGGGTGTATGGCTACACCTTC.

This clone came up a few times. As the CDR3 is not closed by the conserved phenylalanine or tryptophan, this likely results from a read error. The DNA is left out, because the CDR3 cannot be placed on it with certainty; the CDR3 is given as TCRdb lists it. The rearrangement joins TRBV23-1 to TRBJ1-3. TRBV23-1 belongs to the ORF category, with a function that is uncertain. The CDR3 is 12 residues long, counting both termini. This CDR3 is CASSQSTELPGG.

This clone was seen a single time. V gene TRBV7-9 combines with J gene TRBJ2-3; TRBD2 matches 9 bases. The CDR3 covers 14 residues. Germline CDR1 SEHNR, CDR2 FQNEAQ (reference sequence). The V segment lost 5 bases and the J segment 3 bases; nucleotides outside the gene matches: 3. The CDR3 DNA reads as TGTGCCAGCAGCCGGAGCGGGAGGACAGATACGCAGTATTTT. Its translation is CASSRSGRTDTQYF. The whole variable domain, filled in from reference TRBV7-9 and TRBJ2-3, reads DTGVSQNPRHKITKRGQNVTFRCDPISEHNRLYWYRQTLGQGPEFLTYFQNEAQLEKSRLLSDRFSAERPKGSFSTLEIQRTEQGDSAMYLCASSRSGRTDTQYFGPGTRLTVL.